These 25 T cell receptor beta chains share one sample of origin, sequenced in a study of molecular identifiers for immune sequencing clone quantification. TCRdb called the PCR reads again in MiXCR, with one record for every CDR3 protein. The table records 460,000 or so distinct CDR3 sequences, around 21% of them present only once. The sequenced sample consisted of naive CD8+ T cells from blood, with Jurkat cell RNA spiked in. As to subset: FACS-sorted CD8+CD4-CCR7+CD45RA+ naive T cells. The receptors come from a human donor in good health. Some libraries in this study had Jurkat cell RNA spiked in.

This clonotype was seen repeatedly, ten times or more. This chain connects TRBV4-1 to TRBJ2-7, with 8 bases that match TRBD1. CDR1 MGHRA and CDR2 YSYEKL come from the germline V gene. The CDR3 spans 13 residues. The J segment lost 3 bases and the V segment lost 5 bases, leaving 3 bases of the junction unmatched. This chain's CDR3 is CASSMGQDYEQYF. For the CDR3, the DNA is TGCGCCAGCAGCATGGGACAGGACTACGAGCAGTACTTC.

In its sample, this clonotype was seen a few times. V and J are TRBV6-2 or TRBV6-3 and TRBJ2-7; no clear D. Trimming shortened V by 6 bases and J by 7 bases, and 10 bases separated the two germline ends. The CDR3 is 11 residues long. The germline V gene has CDR1 MNHEY and CDR2 SVGEGT. DNA of the CDR3: TGTGCCAGCAGAGAGTTGGGGGAGCAGTACTTC. This sequence encodes CASRELGEQYF.

This clonotype occurred a few times. The gene calls are TRBV30 and TRBJ1-2; weak D call: TRBD1 (6 bases). Trimming took 4 bases from V and 4 from J, leaving 10 bases between them. Germline CDR1 GTSNPN, CDR2 SVGIG (reference sequence). The CDR3 consists of 12 residues. The CDR3 region is CAWIPDSYGYTF. CDR3 in DNA: TGTGCCTGGATTCCGGACAGCTATGGCTACACCTTC.

The rearrangement uses TRBV14 and TRBJ1-3, with D possibly matching TRBD1 (6 bases). Germline V CDR1 and CDR2: SGHDN, FVKESK. The V end lost 4 bases, the J end lost 3 bases, and 16 bases lay between the germline ends. This CDR3 comprises 16 residues. This CDR3 is CASSRQGYPDGNTIYF. The CDR3 DNA follows: TGTGCCAGCAGCCGGCAGGGGTATCCAGATGGAAACACCATATATTTT. Complete variable domain (other parts from reference TRBV14 and TRBJ1-3): EAGVTQFPSHSVIEKGQTVTLRCDPISGHDNLYWYRRVMGKEIKFLLHFVKESKQDESGMPNNRFLAERTGGTYSTLKVQPAELEDSGVYFCASSRQGYPDGNTIYFGEGSWLTVV.

The CDR3 sequence: CSARDIGGSYEQYF. The CDR3 region has the DNA TGCAGTGCTAGAGATATAGGTGGGTCCTACGAGCAGTACTTC. The chain couples TRBV20-1 to TRBJ2-7; no reliable D call. Germline V gene lookup returns CDR1 DFQATT and CDR2 SNEGSKA (reference sequence). This CDR3 comprises 14 residues. Trimming pared 0 bases from V and 1 base from J, leaving 10 bases between.

This clonotype has ten or more counts. The chain joins TRBV5-1 to TRBJ2-3; 7 nucleotides align to TRBD1. V lost 1 base and J lost 5; bases outside the gene matches: 7. This CDR3 contains 15 residues. CDR1 is SGHRS, CDR2 YFSETQ, per germline. The CDR3 reads CASSLFLTGVDTQYF. CDR3 nucleotide sequence: TGCGCCAGCAGCTTGTTTCTTACAGGGGTAGATACGCAGTATTTT.

J is TRBJ2-1 and V is TRBV4-3; the match to TRBD2 covers 13 bases. The germline gives CDR1 LGHNA, CDR2 YSLEER. With 0 bases clipped from V and 9 bases from J, the junction kept 5 bases outside the gene matches. The CDR3 is 16 amino acids. This CDR3 is CASSQDRLAGGGEQFF. CDR3 in DNA: TGCGCCAGCAGCCAAGACAGACTAGCGGGAGGAGGTGAGCAGTTCTTC.

This chain uses TRBV11-2 with TRBJ1-1, with D unclear. Trimming cost V 2 bases and J 1 base, with 11 bases left between them. The CDR3 sequence is 15 residues long. Germline values: CDR1 SGHAT, CDR2 FQNNGV. DNA of the CDR3: TGTGCCAGCAGCTTATCACTAGGGCAGAACACTGAAGCTTTCTTT. It specifies CASSLSLGQNTEAFF.

This clonotype was counted many times. The chain carries TRBV28 and TRBJ2-7; the match to TRBD2 covers 9 bases. Germline V gene data show CDR1 as MDHEN and CDR2 as SYDVKM. This CDR3 comprises 15 residues. Trimming at V came to 2 bases and at J to 5 bases, leaving 7 bases not matched to a gene. Written as DNA, the CDR3 is TGTGCCAGCAGTTTAGCAGGGCGGGGGGGTGACGAGCAGTACTTC. Residues: CASSLAGRGGDEQYF.

At least ten counts were recorded for this clonotype. The chain employs TRBV6-2 or TRBV6-3 and TRBJ1-5; the D is unclear. In germline, CDR1 is MNHEY, CDR2 SVGEGT. The CDR3 extends over 14 amino acids. With 6 bases removed from V and 5 bases from J, the gap between germline ends came to 14 bases. The DNA of the CDR3 is TGTGCCAGCAGACGACCCCCGGTGGATCAGCCCCAGCATTTT. It translates to CASRRPPVDQPQHF.

This clonotype has a count of ten or more. The V gene is TRBV21-1, the J gene TRBJ1-3. TRBV21-1 is deemed a pseudogene. CDR3 length: 13 amino acids. The CDR3 here is CASSKKGGNTIYF. DNA for the CDR3: TGTGCCAGCAGCAAAAAAGGTGGAAACACCATATATTTT.

This clonotype appeared once. A much larger clone differs from this one at a single base, so this may be a read error. This chain connects TRBV4-3 to TRBJ1-2, with D perhaps matching TRBD1 (5 bases). Trimming left V 0 bases short and J 3 bases short, with 11 bases between. Germline lookup yields CDR1 LGHNA and CDR2 YSLEER. This CDR3 spans 15 amino acids. Here the CDR3 DNA reads TGCGCCAGCAGCCAAGATCACGCAGGGTACTATGGCTACACCTTC. This translates into CASSQDHAGYYGYTF.

This clonotype was detected many times. The chain carries TRBV7-8 and TRBJ2-1, with D maybe TRBD2 (6 bases). The V gene lost 5 bases and the J gene lost 5 bases, with 25 bases spanning the gap. In germline, CDR1 is SGHVS, CDR2 FQNEAQ. This CDR3 region has 18 residues. The CDR3 reads CASSPSFSGEWKDNEQFF. The DNA for the CDR3 is TGTGCCAGCAGCCCCTCTTTTTCGGGGGAGTGGAAAGACAATGAGCAGTTCTTC.

In the case of this clonotype: The junction and the germline gene differ at one end; a read error may be behind it. This chain links TRBV7-9 with TRBJ2-7, with D possibly matching TRBD1 (6 bases). Germline assignment: CDR1 SEHNR and CDR2 FQNEAQ (reference sequence). The CDR3 is 13 residues long. The CDR3 coding sequence is TGTGTCAGCAGCTTAGAAGGGGGCTACGAGCAGTACTTC. Translated, it gives CVSSLEGGYEQYF.

Regarding this clonotype: Given a much more abundant clone one base away, this may be a read error. The chain recombines TRBV15 with TRBJ2-3; D possibly corresponds to TRBD1 (7 bases). The germline V gene has CDR1 LNHNV and CDR2 YYDKDF (reference sequence). There are 14 residues in the CDR3. DNA for the CDR3: TGTGCCACCAGCAGAGTAGGGGGGACAGATACGCAGTGTTTT. Amino acid sequence: CATSRVGGTDTQCF.

This clonotype appeared many times. The chain recombines TRBV10-2 with TRBJ2-3; D gene ambiguous. V was trimmed by 2 bases and J by 0 bases, leaving 6 bases between them. This CDR3 region has 14 residues. In germline, CDR1 is WSHSY, CDR2 SAAADI. The CDR3 nucleotides are TGCGCCAGCAGTGAGATGGGCAGCACAGATACGCAGTATTTT. The encoded protein is CASSEMGSTDTQYF.

Details on this clonotype: A single base separates this from a much larger clone, so it may be a read error. The gene calls are TRBV20-1 and TRBJ1-2, with no clear D. The CDR3 contains 12 residues. Deletions cut 6 bases from V and 8 bases from J, with 16 bases between. Per the germline V gene, CDR1 is DFQATT and CDR2 is SNEGSKA (reference sequence). CDR3 protein: CSALGEEDGYTF. CDR3 coding DNA: TGCAGTGCCCTGGGCGAGGAGGACGGCTACACCTTC.

V is TRBV2 and J is TRBJ2-3, with D perhaps TRBD1 or TRBD2 (6 bases each). The germline V and J ends were trimmed by 7 bases and 2 bases, with 10 bases remaining between them. Germline values: CDR1 SNHLY, CDR2 FYNNEI. This CDR3 has 13 amino acids. DNA of the CDR3: TGTGCCAGCAAGGGGGGCAACACAGATACGCAGTATTTT. Translating it yields CASKGGNTDTQYF.

This clonotype was counted only a few times. The CDR3 is CASSFPPDRHSGNTIYF. The CDR3 region has the DNA TGTGCCAGCAGTTTCCCTCCGGACCGTCACTCTGGAAACACCATATATTTT. The chain joins TRBV28 to TRBJ1-3; D remains ambiguous. Germline CDR1 is MDHEN and CDR2 is SYDVKM. The CDR3 is made up of 17 amino acids. Trimming pared 3 bases from V and 0 bases from J, leaving 15 bases between.

This clonotype was seen only a few times. This chain links TRBV28 with TRBJ2-5; D gene uncertain. V shed 6 bases and J shed 0 bases, with 14 bases lying between them. The germline CDR1 and CDR2 sequences are MDHEN and SYDVKM. This CDR3 is 15 amino acids long. The CDR3 protein is CASSNPDGNQETQYF. The CDR3 nucleotides are TGTGCCAGCAGCAACCCCGACGGCAACCAAGAGACCCAGTACTTC.

In the case of this clonotype: With a much larger clone just one base away, this may be a read error. The rearrangement joins TRBV14 to TRBJ1-2; no reliable D call. The germline V gene has CDR1 SGHDN and CDR2 FVKESK. CDR3 size: 11 residues. The CDR3 DNA reads TGTGCCAACAGCCAAGGTTTCGGCTACACCTTC. This gives the protein CANSQGFGYTF.

About this clonotype: The junction shows a germline mismatch at one end, possibly a read error. The rearrangement joins TRBV12-3 or TRBV12-4 to TRBJ2-5; D unresolved. This CDR3 region has 12 residues. The chain's CDR3 is CASGFNFPTRYF. CDR3 in DNA: TGTGCCAGCGGTTTTAACTTTCCGACCCGGTACTTC.

Comment on this clonotype: At one end the junction does not follow the germline gene, possibly because of a read error. The chain joins TRBV3-1 to TRBJ1-5; D gene uncertain. The CDR3 runs to 14 residues. Germline V gene sequence: CDR1 LGHDT, CDR2 YNNKEL (reference sequence). CDR3 in amino acids: CASSRSGLNQPQHF. CDR3 sequence (DNA): TGTGCCAGCAGCCGTTCAGGCCTCAATCAGCCCCAGCACTTT.

This clonotype was recorded a few times. The V gene is TRBV25-1, the J gene TRBJ2-2, with D perhaps assigned TRBD1 or TRBD2 (5 bases each). The germline V and J ends were trimmed by 0 bases and 1 base, with 12 bases remaining between them. The CDR3 has 17 amino acids. The germline CDR1 and CDR2 sequences are MGHDK and SYGVNS. CDR3 coding DNA: TGTGCCAGCAGTGAATACCGAGGGCAGGGGAACACCGGGGAGCTGTTTTTT. Protein product: CASSEYRGQGNTGELFF.

The chain employs TRBV7-9 and TRBJ2-3; no clear D gene. CDR3 size: 16 residues. V was trimmed by 1 base and J by 2 bases, leaving 13 bases between them. Looked up from germline, CDR1 is SEHNR and CDR2 is FQNEAQ (reference sequence). The CDR3 coding sequence is TGTGCCAGCAGCTTAGGGGTCAGGTCTTTCACAGATACGCAGTATTTT. Its protein product is CASSLGVRSFTDTQYF.